The clone carrying this TCR beta chain was seen at least ten times. The antigen is unknown. These data are taken from a study of T-cell reconstitution after alpha-beta-depleted transplantation in children. General study findings and limits: For some patients, TCRbeta diversity was high at day 60 because of recipient T cells and thymic progenitors that survived. At around two months after transplant, the alpha-beta T cells were reportedly derived from several hundred expanded clones that came from non-depleted graft cells. At one year after transplant, newly produced T cells mostly accounted for T-cell counts and diversity.

Germline V CDR1 and CDR2: SNHLY, FYNNEI. V was trimmed by 8 bases and J by 0 bases, leaving 12 bases between them. The CDR3 has 14 residues. Preparation of the TCRbeta library used unique molecular identifiers. One entry per CDR3 protein, called by TCRdb with MiXCR from the PCR reads. The sample includes about 460,000 distinct CDR3 sequences, roughly 10% of them seen just once. This specimen was PBMCs, taken before TCRalphabeta/CD19-depleted stem cell transplant. The rearrangement joins TRBV2 to TRBJ2-3; D could derive from TRBD1 or TRBD2 (5 bases each). This sequence originates from a child aged 2 to 9 with inherited bone marrow failure, due to receive a stem cell transplant. Written as DNA, the CDR3 is TGTGCCAGCGGGGGACCACTTAGCACAGATACGCAGTATTTT. It yields the protein CASGGPLSTDTQYF.